This T cell receptor (beta chain) derives from a study of spatial heterogeneity in lung cancer. On the study more broadly: Each time, sequencing found more beta-chain sequences than alpha-chain sequences.

A distinct unique molecular identifier was carried by each TCR cDNA molecule. Via MiXCR, TCRdb re-called the 5' RACE reads, giving one row per CDR3 protein. This sample has a few thousand distinct CDR3 sequences, with roughly 7.7% found just once. Sample time point: sample taken at primary tumor resection. The approximately 78 donors had untreated early-stage non-small cell lung cancer. Without sorting, whole RNA was sequenced from tumor, nontumor lung or frozen PBMC. Trimming stripped 2 bases from V and 0 bases from J, with 4 bases between. Per the germline V gene, CDR1 is SEHNR and CDR2 is FQNEAQ (reference sequence). The CDR3 length is 14 residues. In this sample, this clonotype is medium-sized.

This clonotype was obtained from a male donor with early-stage non-small cell lung cancer. The J gene is TRBJ1-4, the V gene TRBV7-9; the D is unclear. The sequences come from normal lung tissue next to the tumor, collected at surgery. The CDR3 reads CASSLHSTNEKLFF. In DNA, the CDR3 is TGTGCCAGCAGCTTACATTCAACTAATGAAAAACTGTTTTTT.